By proportion, the clone carrying this TCR beta chain is medium-sized. Its antigen is currently unknown. The source of the sample is a study of OX40 agonist ivuxolimab in advanced cancers. General observations from the study: CD4+ and CD8+ blood T cells expanded clonally by week 6 at 0.1 to 3.0 mg/kg.

Germline loops: CDR1 SEHNR, CDR2 FQNEAQ (reference sequence). V was pared by 1 base and J by 6 bases, with 7 bases of the junction left unmatched. This CDR3 has 15 residues. Sequencing was performed with immunoSEQ multiplex PCR; in TCRdb, only in-frame clones are kept and a portion is missing. Seen here are about 48,000 clones, around 89% observed once, and the top ten hold 10% to 15%. This sample comprised CD4+ or CD8+ T cells sorted from blood, obtained in a trial of the OX40 agonist ivuxolimab. This rearrangement joins TRBV7-9 to TRBJ1-2; 8 bases match TRBD1. The TCR sequence derives from an adult with an advanced solid tumor such as melanoma, head and neck, liver or kidney cancer. The CDR3 protein is CASSLGTGSRDGYTF. The CDR3 DNA sequence: TGTGCCAGCAGCTTAGGGACAGGGAGTAGGGATGGCTACACCTTC.